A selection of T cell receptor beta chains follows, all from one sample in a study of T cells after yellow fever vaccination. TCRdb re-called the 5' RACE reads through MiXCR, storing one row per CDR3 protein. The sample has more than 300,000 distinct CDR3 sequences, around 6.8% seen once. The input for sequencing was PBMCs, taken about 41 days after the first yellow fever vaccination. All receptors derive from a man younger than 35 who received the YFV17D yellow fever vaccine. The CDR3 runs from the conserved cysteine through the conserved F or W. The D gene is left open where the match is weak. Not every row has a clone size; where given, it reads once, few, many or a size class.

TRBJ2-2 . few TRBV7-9 CASPSGGATGELFF TGTGCCAGCCCCTCAGGGGGGGCCACCGGGGAGCTGTTTTTT
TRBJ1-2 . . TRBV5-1 CASSFGTGGGYTF TGCGCCAGCAGCTTCGGGACGGGCGGGGGCTACACCTTC
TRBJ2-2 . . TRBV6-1 CASKLGRQVWTGELFF TGTGCCAGCAAATTAGGTCGGCAGGTCTGGACCGGGGAGCTGTTTTTT
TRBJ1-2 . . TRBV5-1 CASRPIGYGYTF TGCGCCAGCAGACCCATAGGCTATGGCTACACCTTC
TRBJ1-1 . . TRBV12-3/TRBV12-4 CASSIQGLNTEAFF TGTGCCAGCAGTATACAGGGACTGAACACTGAAGCTTTCTTT
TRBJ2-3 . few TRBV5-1 CASSPRPTSTDTQYF TGCGCCAGCAGCCCTCGGCCGACTAGCACAGATACGCAGTATTTT
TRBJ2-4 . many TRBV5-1 CASSLVWGSQAIQYF TGCGCCAGCAGCTTGGTATGGGGCTCGCAAGCGATTCAGTACTTC
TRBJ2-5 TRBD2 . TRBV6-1 CASKLAGGPLETQYF TGTGCCAGCAAACTAGCGGGGGGGCCTTTGGAGACCCAGTACTTC
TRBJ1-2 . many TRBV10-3 CANGPGPTNYGYTF TGTGCCAACGGTCCGGGACCCACTAACTATGGCTACACCTTC
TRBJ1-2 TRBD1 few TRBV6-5 CASKDRIYGYTF TGTGCCAGCAAGGACAGGATCTATGGCTACACCTTC
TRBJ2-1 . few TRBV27 CASSYRPAEGAYNEQFF TGTGCCAGCAGCTATCGACCGGCGGAAGGGGCCTACAATGAGCAGTTCTTC
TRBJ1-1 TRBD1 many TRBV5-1 CASSFDPGQGTEAFF TGCGCCAGCAGCTTCGATCCGGGACAGGGTACTGAAGCTTTCTTT
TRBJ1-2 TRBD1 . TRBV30 CAWRARGDSILSTSYGYTF TGTGCCTGGAGGGCCCGGGGGGACAGTATCCTATCCACAAGCTATGGCTACACCTTC
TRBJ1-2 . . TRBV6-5 CASSYRQRDRQGYTF TGTGCCAGCAGTTATCGGCAGCGGGACCGACAGGGCTACACCTTC
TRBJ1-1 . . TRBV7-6 CASSQGGGRVNTEAFF TGTGCCAGCAGTCAAGGGGGGGGCAGGGTGAACACTGAAGCTTTCTTT
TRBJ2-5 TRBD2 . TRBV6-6 CASSPGLIETQYF TGTGCCAGCAGCCCGGGACTAATTGAGACCCAGTACTTC
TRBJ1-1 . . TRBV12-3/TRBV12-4 CASSFWSMNTEAFF TGTGCCAGCAGTTTCTGGAGTATGAACACTGAAGCTTTCTTT
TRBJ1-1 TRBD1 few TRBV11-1 CASSFAGGLNTEAFF TGTGCCAGCAGCTTTGCAGGGGGCCTGAACACTGAAGCTTTCTTT
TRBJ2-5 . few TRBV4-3 CASSYRRGTIQETQYF TGCGCCAGCAGCTATAGACGGGGGACAATCCAAGAGACCCAGTACTTC
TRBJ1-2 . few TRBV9 CASSALSTGDYGYTF TGTGCCAGCAGCGCCTTATCGACAGGCGACTATGGCTACACCTTC
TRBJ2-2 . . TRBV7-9 CASRALGAGELFF TGTGCCAGCAGGGCCCTGGGAGCCGGGGAGCTGTTTTTT
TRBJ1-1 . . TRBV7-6 CASSAGRQPPTEAFF TGTGCCAGCAGCGCGGGGCGGCAACCCCCCACTGAAGCTTTCTTT
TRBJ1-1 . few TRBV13 CASTESDRSTEAFF TGTGCCAGCACCGAGAGCGACAGAAGCACTGAAGCTTTCTTT
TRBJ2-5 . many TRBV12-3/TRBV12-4 CASSFLTVQETQYF TGTGCCAGCAGTTTTCTGACAGTTCAAGAGACCCAGTACTTC